The 27 T cell receptor beta chains given below trace back to one sample, sequenced in a study of CXCR3-negative and CXCR3-positive naive CD8 T cells. These receptors are not linked to any known antigen. Study-wide points: CXCR3-positive naive cells had more hydrophobic TRB CDR3s than CXCR3-negative naive cells.

TRB cDNA was prepared as libraries by UMI-labeled 5' RACE. TCRdb re-analyzed the 5' RACE reads; it lists each CDR3 protein once, without DNA. This table holds around 80,000 distinct CDR3 sequences. The sequencing input was naive CXCR3+ CD8+ T cells from blood. Specified subset: CD45RO-CCR7+CD27+CD95- naive CD8+ T cells expressing CXCR3 (TNR3+). The receptors derive from a human donor in good health. Some clones in this sample may be carry-over from other donors' samples.

V is TRBV28 and J is TRBJ2-1; TCRdb gives TRBD1 as the D gene, but with no DNA this cannot be confirmed. CDR3 length: 14 amino acids. From germline, CDR1 is MDHEN and CDR2 SYDVKM. CDR3: CASRGVGLENEQFF.

The chain links TRBV11-2 to TRBJ2-2. Germline V lookup: CDR1 SGHAT, CDR2 FQNNGV. There are 14 residues in the CDR3. CDR3 loop: CASSLILSTGELFF.

The chain joins TRBV11-1 to TRBJ2-5; as DNA is missing, the TRBD1 call by TCRdb cannot be tested. The CDR3 is made up of 16 amino acids. CDR1 is SGHAT and CDR2 is FQDESV in the germline V gene (reference sequence). The CDR3 is CASSVGTDRTQETQYF.

The rearrangement joins TRBV4-1 to TRBJ2-1. This CDR3 has 15 residues. In germline, CDR1 is MGHRA, CDR2 YSYEKL. This CDR3 reads CASSQQRELYNEQFF.

The J gene is TRBJ2-5, the V gene TRBV28; the TRBD2 assignment by TCRdb is unverifiable without DNA. Germline V CDR1 and CDR2: MDHEN, SYDVKM. The CDR3 totals 16 residues. CDR3 sequence reads: CASSLPILTEGETQYF.

Here the CDR3 reads CAGPGQATGELFF. The gene calls are TRBV19 and TRBJ2-2; TCRdb picks TRBD1, but there is no DNA to check that call. CDR1 and CDR2 (germline): LNHDA, SQIVND (reference sequence). CDR3 size: 13 residues.

This chain links TRBV15 with TRBJ2-7; there is no DNA to check the TCRdb D call of TRBD2. Germline loops: CDR1 LNHNV, CDR2 YYDKDF (reference sequence). CDR3 length: 16 amino acids. CDR3 sequence: CATSPRRGGPSYEQYF. The variable domain in full, completed from reference TRBV15 and TRBJ2-7, reads DAMVIQNPRYQVTQFGKPVTLSCSQTLNHNVMYWYQQKSSQAPKLLFHYYDKDFNNEADTPDNFQSRRPNTSFCFLDIRSPGLGDTAMYLCATSPRRGGPSYEQYFGPGTRLTVT.

The genes are TRBV6-5 and TRBJ2-2; checking the TCRdb D call of TRBD1 is not possible without DNA. This CDR3 has 15 amino acids. Germline V lookup: CDR1 MNHEY, CDR2 SVGAGI. The CDR3 loop is CASSLTGIVTGELFF.

CDR3 sequence reads: CASSVGGGAGAEQFF. The V and J genes are TRBV7-8 and TRBJ2-1; TCRdb's assignment of TRBD1 cannot be checked, as there is no DNA. The CDR3 contains 15 residues. Germline CDR1 SGHVS, CDR2 FQNEAQ.

The V call is TRBV6-5, the J call TRBJ2-2; the TRBD1 assignment by TCRdb is unverifiable without DNA. Germline V gene sequence: CDR1 MNHEY, CDR2 SVGAGI. The CDR3 loop spans 14 amino acids. The CDR3 sequence is CASRGQGNTGELFF.

The rearrangement uses TRBV5-1 and TRBJ1-5. CDR3 length equals 16 residues. The germline gives CDR1 SGHRS, CDR2 YFSETQ. The CDR3 region is CASSLGVADPTQPQHF.

The rearrangement joins TRBV6-5 to TRBJ2-5; TCRdb reports TRBD2, a call that lacks DNA to check it against. Germline CDR1 is MNHEY and CDR2 is SVGAGI. The CDR3 has 15 residues. The CDR3 loop reads CASSYQRESGETQYF.

V usage is TRBV4-2 and J usage is TRBJ1-1; TCRdb returns TRBD1, unconfirmable since there is no DNA. CDR3 size: 17 residues. Per the germline V gene, CDR1 is LGHNA and CDR2 is YNFKEQ. CDR3 residues: CASSQELGRGHLTEAFF.

This rearrangement joins TRBV29-1 to TRBJ2-1; lacking DNA, the TRBD2 call made by TCRdb goes unchecked. CDR1 is SQVTM and CDR2 is ANQGSEA in the germline V gene. The CDR3 contains 16 residues. This CDR3 is CSVKGTSGSSYNEQFF.

This chain uses TRBV6-1 with TRBJ2-3. CDR3 length equals 16 residues. Germline assignment: CDR1 MNHNS and CDR2 SASEGT. CDR3 sequence: CASSEGTVIGKDTQYF.

V gene TRBV5-4 combines with J gene TRBJ2-3. The CDR3 runs 12 residues. Germline V gene data show CDR1 as SGHNT and CDR2 as YYREEE (reference sequence). CDR3: CASSLGLDTQYF.

The rearrangement links TRBV6-2 or TRBV6-3 to TRBJ2-1; TCRdb picks TRBD2, but there is no DNA to check that call. This CDR3 has 15 residues. Germline CDR1 and CDR2: MNHEY and SVGEGT. This CDR3 is CASSYSAGGHSEQFF.

The rearrangement uses TRBV6-5 and TRBJ1-2; as DNA is missing, the TRBD1 call by TCRdb cannot be tested. Per the germline V gene, CDR1 is MNHEY and CDR2 is SVGAGI. This CDR3 has 14 residues. CDR3 sequence: CASTTSPGGYGYTF.

V usage is TRBV12-3 or TRBV12-4 and J usage is TRBJ2-7; there is no DNA to check the TCRdb D call of TRBD1. CDR3 length equals 14 residues. The chain's CDR3 is CASSLQGLSYEQYF.

The chain combines TRBV7-8 with TRBJ2-6; TCRdb reports TRBD1, a call that lacks DNA to check it against. CDR1 and CDR2 from the germline V gene are SGHVS and FQNEAQ. The CDR3 extends over 17 amino acids. The CDR3 loop is CASSPEAGGTGANVLTF.

The CDR3 reads CASSPPEEGDTQYF. The rearrangement uses TRBV7-9 and TRBJ2-3; no DNA is available, so the TRBD2 call from TCRdb remains unchecked. The V gene's germline CDR1 is SEHNR and CDR2 FQNEAQ (reference sequence). CDR3 length equals 14 residues.

The chain uses TRBV5-1 and TRBJ2-7; TCRdb outputs TRBD1, but without DNA this stays unchecked. Germline loops: CDR1 SGHRS, CDR2 YFSETQ. This CDR3 contains 13 residues. The CDR3 loop reads CASSLWGYNEQYF.

J is TRBJ2-3 and V is TRBV12-3 or TRBV12-4. The length of the CDR3 is 14 residues. CDR3 sequence: CASSLGSPGDTQYF.

This chain connects TRBV23-1 to TRBJ2-5; TCRdb gives TRBD1 as the D gene, but with no DNA this cannot be confirmed. TRBV23-1 is known as an ORF, though its function is uncertain. The CDR3 length is 16 residues. CDR3: CASIHTFRDREETQYF.

The V gene is TRBV27, the J gene TRBJ1-2; without DNA, the TCRdb call of TRBD1 cannot be checked. This CDR3 has 17 residues. Germline V gene data show CDR1 as MNHEY and CDR2 as SMNVEV (reference sequence). The CDR3 is CASSPRDRQGGLYGYTF.

V usage is TRBV28 and J usage is TRBJ1-4. This CDR3 contains 11 residues. The V gene's germline CDR1 is MDHEN and CDR2 SYDVKM. The CDR3 here is CASSPFEELFF.

The V call is TRBV6-5, the J call TRBJ2-5; TCRdb indicates TRBD2, and absent DNA this call remains unverified. In germline, CDR1 is MNHEY, CDR2 SVGAGI. This CDR3 is built from 17 residues. The chain's CDR3 is CASSYQTNGTDQETQYF.